The 4 T cell receptor beta chains below all came from one sample that was sequenced in a study of blood T cells in healthy people across ages. A sample-barcoded 5' primer and a J-beta primer mix were used in a second PCR of about 7 to 12 cycles. TCRdb recomputed calls from the 5' RACE reads with MiXCR, one row per CDR3 protein. This sample yields a few hundred thousand distinct CDR3 sequences, of which 25% to 30% are seen a single time; approximately 18% belongs to the top ten. The sequencing sample was made of blood. These receptor sequences come from a woman in her 70s in good health.

This clonotype has a handful of counts. The chain employs TRBV12-3 or TRBV12-4 and TRBJ2-2, with 14 nucleotides matching TRBD2. V trimming: 5 bases; J trimming: 9 bases; junction bases outside the gene matches: 8. The CDR3 is 16 amino acids. The CDR3 DNA reads TGTGCCAGCAGTCCACCCGGGACTAGCGGGGGTAGGGAGCTGTTTTTT. It is translated as CASSPPGTSGGRELFF.

This clonotype was counted only a few times. The chain uses TRBV25-1 and TRBJ1-4; 8 positions match TRBD1. The CDR3 is 14 amino acids. In germline, CDR1 is MGHDK, CDR2 SYGVNS. Trimming took 7 bases from V and 7 from J; bases not matched to a gene: 8. The DNA for the CDR3 is TGTGCCAGCACCGGGAGGACAGGGCCTGAAAAACTGTTTTTT. It is translated as CASTGRTGPEKLFF.

The CDR3 here is CSAGTGVRGTDTQYF. As DNA, the CDR3 is TGCAGTGCTGGGACAGGCGTGCGGGGCACAGATACGCAGTATTTT. V and J are TRBV20-1 and TRBJ2-3; 8 bases fit TRBD1. Per germline, CDR1 DFQATT and CDR2 SNEGSKA (reference sequence). The CDR3 covers 15 residues. J was trimmed by 1 base and V by 5 bases; bases with no gene match: 8.

This clonotype appeared a few times. This chain joins TRBV4-1 and TRBJ1-1; D unresolved. This CDR3 spans 16 amino acids. The germline V gene encodes CDR1 MGHRA and CDR2 YSYEKL. Trimming removed 0 bases at V and 2 bases at J, with 13 bases between. Here the CDR3 reads CASSQENSGLNTEAFF. CDR3 bases: TGCGCCAGCAGCCAAGAGAATAGTGGCCTTAACACTGAAGCTTTCTTT.